This TCR beta chain is drawn from a study of blood T cell repertoires in COVID-19. About the study: Both acute and convalescent COVID-19 samples were obtained from the United States, Italy and Spain. T cells, B-cell-depleted T cells, or PBMCs provided the cDNA or gDNA that served as material.

In Seattle, patients joined the study during active infection and were tracked longitudinally. As originally analysed: Estimates of nucleated cell counts were drawn from the amplification of reference gene primers. Profiling relied on immunoSEQ multiplex PCR, and the TCRdb table lists in-frame clones only, not all of them. Clone size and V and J calls were adopted from that table, with D and trimming inferred from the DNA. The data show under 400,000 clones, approximately 89% seen once. With 1 base removed from V and 0 bases from J, the gap between germline ends came to 9 bases. This CDR3 is 15 amino acids long. The germline V gene has CDR1 PRHDT and CDR2 FYEKMQ (reference sequence).

Material: peripheral blood. The chain joins TRBV13 to TRBJ1-2; D is ambiguous. This receptor was taken from a woman aged 25 to 45 with COVID-19, enrolled during active disease. The CDR3 here is CASSLERRSNYGYTF. CDR3 nucleotides: TGTGCCAGCAGCTTAGAAAGGAGATCTAACTATGGCTACACCTTC.